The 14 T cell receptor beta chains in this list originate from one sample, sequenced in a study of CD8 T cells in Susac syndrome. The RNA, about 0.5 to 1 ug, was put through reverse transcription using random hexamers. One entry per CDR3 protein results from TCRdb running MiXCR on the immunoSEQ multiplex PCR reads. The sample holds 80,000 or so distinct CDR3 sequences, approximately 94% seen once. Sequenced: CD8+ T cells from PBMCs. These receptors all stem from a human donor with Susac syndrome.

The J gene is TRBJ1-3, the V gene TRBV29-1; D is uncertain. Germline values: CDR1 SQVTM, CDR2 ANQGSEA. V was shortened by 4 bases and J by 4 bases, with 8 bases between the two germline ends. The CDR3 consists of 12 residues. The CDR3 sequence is CSVAGTGNTIYF. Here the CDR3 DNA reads TGCAGCGTTGCGGGAACGGGAAACACCATATATTTT. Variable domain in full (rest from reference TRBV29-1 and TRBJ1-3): SAVISQKPSRDICQRGTSLTIQCQVDSQVTMMFWYRQQPGQSLTLIATANQGSEATYESGFVIDKFPISRPNLTFSTLTVSNMSPEDSSIYLCSVAGTGNTIYFGEGSWLTVV.

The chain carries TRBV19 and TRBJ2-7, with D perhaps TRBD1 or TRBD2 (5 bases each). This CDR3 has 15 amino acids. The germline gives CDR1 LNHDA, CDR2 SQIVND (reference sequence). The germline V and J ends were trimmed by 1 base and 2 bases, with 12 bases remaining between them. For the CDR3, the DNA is TGTGCCAGTAGTATAGGAGGGGAAGAGGCCTACGAGCAGTACTTC. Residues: CASSIGGEEAYEQYF.

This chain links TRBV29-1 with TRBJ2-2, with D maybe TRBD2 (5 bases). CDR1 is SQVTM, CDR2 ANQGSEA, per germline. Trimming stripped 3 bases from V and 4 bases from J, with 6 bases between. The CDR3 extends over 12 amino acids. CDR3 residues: CSVDGGTGELFF. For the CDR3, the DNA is TGCAGCGTTGATGGAGGCACCGGGGAGCTGTTTTTT.

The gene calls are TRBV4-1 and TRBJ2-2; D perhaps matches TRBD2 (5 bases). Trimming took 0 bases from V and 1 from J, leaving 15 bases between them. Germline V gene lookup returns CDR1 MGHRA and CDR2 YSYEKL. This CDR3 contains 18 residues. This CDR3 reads CASSQEGEAGVNTGELFF. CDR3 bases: TGCGCCAGCAGCCAAGAAGGTGAGGCGGGCGTGAACACCGGGGAGCTGTTTTTT.

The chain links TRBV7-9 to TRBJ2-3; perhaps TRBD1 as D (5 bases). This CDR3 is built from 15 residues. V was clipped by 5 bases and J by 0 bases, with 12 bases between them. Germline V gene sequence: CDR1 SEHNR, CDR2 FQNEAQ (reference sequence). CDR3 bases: TGTGCCAGCAGCGGCAGGGTAGATAGCACAGATACGCAGTATTTT. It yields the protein CASSGRVDSTDTQYF.

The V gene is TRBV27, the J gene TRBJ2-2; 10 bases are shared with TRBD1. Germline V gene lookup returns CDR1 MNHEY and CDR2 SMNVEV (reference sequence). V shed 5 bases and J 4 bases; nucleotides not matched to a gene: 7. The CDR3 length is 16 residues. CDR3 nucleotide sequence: TGTGCCAGCAGTGACCCGGGACAGGGGTTCACCGGGGAGCTGTTTTTT. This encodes CASSDPGQGFTGELFF.

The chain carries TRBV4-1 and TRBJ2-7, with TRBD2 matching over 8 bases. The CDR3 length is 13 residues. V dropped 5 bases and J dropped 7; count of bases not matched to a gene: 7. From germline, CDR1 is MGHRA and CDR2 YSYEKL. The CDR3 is CASSSPAGVEQYF. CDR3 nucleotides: TGCGCCAGCAGCTCTCCAGCGGGGGTGGAGCAGTACTTC.

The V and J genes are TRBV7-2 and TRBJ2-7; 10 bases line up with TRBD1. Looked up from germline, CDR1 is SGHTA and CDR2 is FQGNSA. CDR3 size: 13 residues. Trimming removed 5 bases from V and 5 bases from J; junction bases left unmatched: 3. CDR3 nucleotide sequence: TGTGCCAGCAGCCGGGGACAGGGGAACGAGCAGTACTTC. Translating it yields CASSRGQGNEQYF. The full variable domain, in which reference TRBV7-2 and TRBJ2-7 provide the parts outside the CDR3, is GAGVSQSPSNKVTEKGKDVELRCDPISGHTALYWYRQSLGQGLEFLIYFQGNSAPDKSGLPSDRFSAERTGGSVSTLTIQRTQQEDSAVYLCASSRGQGNEQYFGPGTRLTVT.

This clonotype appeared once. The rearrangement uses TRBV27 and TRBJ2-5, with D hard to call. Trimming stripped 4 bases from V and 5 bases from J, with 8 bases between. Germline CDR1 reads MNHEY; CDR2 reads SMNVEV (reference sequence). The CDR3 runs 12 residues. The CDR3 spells CASSSPGETQYF. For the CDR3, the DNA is TGTGCCAGCAGTTCTCCTGGGGAGACCCAGTACTTC.

For the CDR3, the DNA is TGCAGCGTTGGTGGGACTAGCGGGGCTAATGAGCAGTTCTTC. It codes for CSVGGTSGANEQFF. V gene TRBV29-1 combines with J gene TRBJ2-1; the match to TRBD2 covers 13 bases. CDR1 and CDR2 (germline): SQVTM, ANQGSEA. J was trimmed by 7 bases and V by 4 bases; bases with no gene match: 4. The CDR3 totals 14 residues.

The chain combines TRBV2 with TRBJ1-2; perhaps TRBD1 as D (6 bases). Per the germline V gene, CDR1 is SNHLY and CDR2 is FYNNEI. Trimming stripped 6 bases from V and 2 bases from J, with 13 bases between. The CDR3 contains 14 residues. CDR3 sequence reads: CASSDSGVNYGYTF. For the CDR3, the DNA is TGTGCCAGCAGCGACTCAGGGGTGAACTATGGCTACACCTTC.

CDR3 nucleotides: TGCGCCAGCAGCCAAGATCGCGGGGTTCAGGGGGAGCAGTACTTC. Translated, it gives CASSQDRGVQGEQYF. The chain uses TRBV4-1 and TRBJ2-7; D is tentatively TRBD1 or TRBD2 (6 bases each). The CDR3 extends over 15 amino acids. V gave up 0 bases and J gave up 7 bases, with 16 bases separating them. CDR1 and CDR2 (germline): MGHRA, YSYEKL.

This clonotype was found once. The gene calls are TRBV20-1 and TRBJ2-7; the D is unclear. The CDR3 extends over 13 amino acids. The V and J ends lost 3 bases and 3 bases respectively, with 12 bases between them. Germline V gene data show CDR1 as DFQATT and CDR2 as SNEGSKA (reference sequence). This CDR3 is CSARGPDFYEQYF. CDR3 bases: TGCAGTGCTAGGGGCCCAGATTTCTACGAGCAGTACTTC.

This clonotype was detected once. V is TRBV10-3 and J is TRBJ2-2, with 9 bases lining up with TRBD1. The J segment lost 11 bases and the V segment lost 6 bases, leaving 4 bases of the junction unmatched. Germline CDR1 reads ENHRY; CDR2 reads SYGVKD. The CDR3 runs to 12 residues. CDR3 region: CAISETGGELFF. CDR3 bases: TGTGCCATCAGCGAGACAGGGGGAGAGCTGTTTTTT.